Below, one T cell receptor (beta chain) is given with its context. There is no known antigen for this receptor. No much larger clone is present one base from it, and per-base qualities are unavailable. These data originate in a study of cytomegalovirus exposure and HLA in healthy donors (TCRdb year 2017). About the investigation overall: An earlier analysis of 550 to 700 of the donors reported about 250 Gb of sequence data and 100 million to 130 million unique TCR beta sequences from 150 million to 200 million T cells. About 300 gigabases of sequencing data and tens of millions of unique TCR sequences were included in an early release covering about 600 HLA-typed donors. Among the roughly 380 genotyped donors, under 90% belonged to the genetic ancestry cluster associated with self-reported Caucasian donors. The study aimed to test whether cataloging public T cell receptors could reveal signatures of past pathogen exposure. The study used immunosequencing to profile the T cell repertoires of around 600 subjects and linked those repertoires to cytomegalovirus serostatus. Along with the approximately 670-subject first cohort, a separate validation cohort of some 130 different subjects was used. High-throughput TCR immunosequencing, statistical association of individual TCRs with disease status, and machine learning were combined to predict cytomegalovirus infection status. A later analysis re-examined previously published TCR beta repertoires from 600 to 700 donors and added high-resolution HLA genotyping to investigate patterns of TCR occurrence. The later analysis used no new phenotypic data to find candidate immune exposures, relying instead on TCR beta sequences and their occurrence across donors. An earlier analysis of fewer than 750 of the donors used high-throughput TCR beta sequencing to judge whether each TCR beta V gene segment behaved as functional or pseudogenic. Donor age, sex, ethnicity and CMV serostatus were compiled together with the repertoire data. A later genetic analysis used genome-wide SNP genotypes for about 55% of the 666 donors, treating that subset as a discovery cohort. Every discovery cohort repertoire had been produced on one sequencing platform. Class I and class II HLA loci were covered by the typing at four-digit resolution. Typing coverage varied by locus: roughly 629-640 donors for A, B, C, DRB1 and DQB1; 522 for DQA1; about 570 for DPA1; 450 to 480 for DPB1. Four to six DR-DQ haplotypes were handled as single units for association and clustering, since linkage in the cohort was strong. Among 300 to 500 genotyped donors of the cohort, an average of around 250,000 unique TCR beta nucleotide sequences was sequenced per donor, of which 15% to 20% were non-productive. The full study reports these points: While some public TCRs were present in many individuals, most TCR sequences turned up only very rarely across donors. A further reported finding was that TCR beta sequences accurately predicted the HLA-A and HLA-B alleles for most subjects in the first cohort. Because counts were too low, about 17 rarely observed V segments, including chromosome 9 orphons, were excluded from the earlier analysis of around 590 of the donors. A few of the identified cytomegalovirus-associated TCR beta chains were confirmed in vitro to be specific for cytomegalovirus antigens. A cluster of highly shared sequence variants was judged likely to be a technical artifact of the sequencing pipeline. The classifier was reported to diagnose cytomegalovirus status with high specificity and sensitivity in both the original and validation cohorts. The study gave a list of 150 to 200 TCR beta chains associated with cytomegalovirus. Linkage disequilibrium might explain the correlated functional status among segregating V segments, but an unknown experimental factor could not be ruled out. When HLA alleles, especially DR and DQ, strongly co-occurred, attributing TCR associations to individual alleles was difficult. Several of the top co-occurrence clusters appeared to be linked to parvovirus B19, influenza, CMV and Epstein-Barr virus, according to a later analysis. An earlier analysis of 587 of the donors showed that most TCR beta V segments appeared in productive rearrangements either about 87% or about 30% of the time, which broadly matched IMGT annotations. A later analysis found that most CMV-associated TCR beta chains appeared HLA-restricted, with HLA associations seemingly driven largely by CMV exposure. HLA typing was unavailable for some donors at each locus, so association tests used only the typed subset. A later genetic analysis reported fewer N-insertions in productive TCRs among donors in an Asian-associated ancestry cluster than the roughly 670-donor mean. Sequencing depth was assumed to be roughly uniform across donors in the presence/absence analyses, though that assumption may not hold. A later genetic analysis associated a missense DCLRE1C variant with V-gene and J-gene trimming of TCR beta chains, and an independent cohort replicated the association. According to a later analysis, TCR association rates differed among HLA loci, with DRB1 alleles showing the most associated TCRs and HLA-C alleles showing the fewest. It was suggested by the authors that the approach could potentially be generalized to other disease states and immunological phenotypes. Compared with equally common non-associated chains, HLA-associated TCR beta chains in a later analysis were more clonally expanded and had lower generation probabilities. The only immune exposure information available for the cohort was CMV serostatus. At a false discovery rate of 0.05, a later analysis linked 15,000 to 20,000 TCR beta sequences to specific HLA alleles. In this cohort, only TCR beta chains were sequenced, and detectable features were limited by the absence of alpha or paired-chain data. Because the 87-base-pair reads could not distinguish some IMGT-functional V segments, including TRBV6-2 and TRBV6-3, those segments were excluded.

The library was made by the immunoSEQ multiplex PCR assay. For the multiplex PCR, a mixture combining 60 forward primers for TCR Vbeta segments and 13 reverse primers for TCR Jbeta segments was used. A multiplex PCR assay on genomic DNA amplified the CDR3 region of rearranged TCR beta genes. The Illumina HiSeq System was used to sequence the amplified TCR beta libraries as 87-base-pair reads. Per the source publication's procedure: Across the 670 or so repertoires, a later analysis counted some 81 million unique TCR beta chains, around 11 million of which were shared by at least two donors. A nearest-neighbor algorithm error-corrected the raw reads and collapsed the reads into unique sequences, merging closely related sequences to remove PCR and sequencing errors. Alignment of CDR3 sequences to IMGT reference sequences was used to assign V, D and J gene segments. For a sequence to be retained, a match of at least six nucleotides was required to both a V gene segment and a J gene segment. Rearrangements were classified as productive when the CDR3 lacked stop codons and remained in frame with V and J, and all other rearrangements were classified as non-productive. CDR3 was defined according to IMGT convention as the region running from the second conserved V-encoded cysteine to the conserved J-encoded phenylalanine. The earlier analysis of around 640 of the donors excluded sequences that lacked an unambiguous match to a single V gene segment. An earlier analysis of 587 of the donors called V segments functional above 56.7% productive rearrangements and segregating when the between-donor standard deviation exceeded 5%. A statistical classification framework was developed to diagnose cytomegalovirus status using the catalog of TCR beta chain sequences. In a later analysis, V and J genes were assigned by comparing TCR nucleotide sequences against IMGT/GENE-DB human TR gene sequences. In a later analysis, CDR3 sequences and most-parsimonious VDJ recombination scenarios were assigned using the TCRdist pipeline. In a later analysis, each TCR beta chain was defined by its CDR3 amino acid sequence together with its V-gene family, and reads without a unique V-gene family were excluded. As a way to deal with suspected cross-contamination and a sequencing artifact, a later analysis dropped approximately 590 nucleotide sequences that were highly shared and had low generation probability. In a later analysis, a clonal expansion index for each public chain was calculated from normalized within-repertoire ranks of inferred template counts. In a later analysis, generation probabilities were computed with a VDJ recombination model fitted to out-of-frame rearrangements, and the resulting probabilities were checked against IGoR. In a later analysis, TCR-TCR, TCR-HLA and TCR-CMV co-occurrence was scored with hypergeometric tests, and a repertoire-size bias correction was applied to TCR pairs. A later analysis estimated false discovery rates by permuting HLA or CMV assignments 20 times. In a later analysis, co-occurring TCRs were grouped using DBSCAN, with TCRdist sequence similarity added in when clustering inside HLA-allele-positive subsets. Repertoires with fewer than 30,000 or more than 120,000 public chains were left out of co-occurrence clustering, as were four to six repertoires with anomalous nucleotide sharing. The source is immuneACCESS, and TCRdb retained only in-frame sequences with V and J called. Part of the clones is not carried over; for the studies checked, unresolved V genes explain less than half of this, and the remainder is unexplained. V, J and clone size were drawn from that table, and D and trimming were deduced from the DNA. This sample has approximately 120,000 clones in its table, and approximately 17% of those were observed once. The top ten hold about 3% of the sample.

Counted from cysteine to phenylalanine, this CDR3 has 16 amino acids. The entry retains the CDR3 DNA only, 48 bases that are in frame from base 1. From the germline V gene, CDR1 is LGHNA and CDR2 is YNFKEQ. V is cut by 1 base and J by 3 bases, and the space between the germline ends is 15 bases. In total, approximately 700 healthy bone marrow donors made up the cohort. At the time of sampling, all cohort members were nominally healthy, though unrecorded immune exposures were likely present. The donor was CMV seropositive and belonged to the group of more than 250 seropositive cohort members. Each donor provided a peripheral blood sample, and peripheral blood mononuclear cells were used for TCR beta sequencing. Genomic DNA was extracted from the blood cell samples with the Qiagen DNeasy Blood Extraction Kit.

The receptor chain draws on TRBV4-2 and TRBJ1-1; the D gene is possibly TRBD1, with 5 bases matching. Sequenced material: PBMCs. The clonotype was recovered from a female donor in good health and CMV-seropositive. The CDR3 reads as follows: CASSQVGGAWDTEAFF. The DNA sequence is as follows: TGTGCCAGCAGCCAAGTGGGAGGGGCTTGGGACACTGAAGCTTTCTTT.